This is a list of T cell receptor beta chains from one sample in a study of cytomegalovirus exposure and HLA in healthy donors. The data were produced by immunoSEQ multiplex PCR, yet TCRdb's version contains in-frame clones alone and is incomplete. The sample carries about 150,000 clones, 75% to 90% recorded once. The sequenced sample was PBMCs. The receptors stem from a boy between 2 and 10 years old in good health and CMV-seronegative. Both conserved end residues are part of each CDR3. Fields, in order: V gene, D gene, clone size, J gene, CDR3 DNA, CDR3 protein. The D gene is left open where the match is weak. For some rows the clone size is stated as once, few or many, or as a class when expanded; others skip it.

>TRBV5-6|TRBD2|-|TRBJ2-1
TGTGCCAGCAGCTTGGACTCTAGCGGGACATGGTACAATGAGCAGTTCTTC
CASSLDSSGTWYNEQFF
>TRBV6-1|-|-|TRBJ2-2
TGTGCCAGCAGTGAAAGGCGGGTGTACACCGGGGAGCTGTTTTTT
CASSERRVYTGELFF
>TRBV27|-|-|TRBJ2-1
TGTGCCAGCAGTTTAGCGGCAGGGGCCTACAATGAGCAGTTCTTC
CASSLAAGAYNEQFF
>TRBV11-2|-|-|TRBJ1-2
TGTGCCAGCAGCCGACAGCCTAACTATGGCTACACCTTC
CASSRQPNYGYTF
>TRBV30|TRBD2|-|TRBJ2-3
TGTGCCTGGACTAAAACCGCTAGCGGGAACACAGATACGCAGTATTTT
CAWTKTASGNTDTQYF
>TRBV6-1|-|-|TRBJ1-1
TGTGCCAGCAGTGACCAGGTCCCGAACACTGAAGCTTTCTTT
CASSDQVPNTEAFF
>TRBV6-5|TRBD2|-|TRBJ2-1
TGTGCCAGCAGTTACTCGACTAGCGGGATGGGAGAGCAGTTCTTC
CASSYSTSGMGEQFF
>TRBV29-1|TRBD2|-|TRBJ2-1
TGCAGCGTCATGGGACTAGCGGGGGTCAATGAGCAGTTCTTC
CSVMGLAGVNEQFF
>TRBV4-1|TRBD1|-|TRBJ1-1
TGCGCCAGCAGCCAAGGCCCCGACAGGGGCCCTATGAACACTGAAGCTTTCTTT
CASSQGPDRGPMNTEAFF
>TRBV15|TRBD1|few|TRBJ2-1
TGTGCCACCAGCCCAGGGGCCGGGACAGCAAACCTGGGGGAGCAGTTCTTC
CATSPGAGTANLGEQFF
>TRBV5-1|-|-|TRBJ2-2
TGCGCCAGCAGCTTAAGCAGGGGCGGCGGGGAGCTGTTTTTT
CASSLSRGGGELFF
>TRBV27|TRBD1|-|TRBJ1-6
TGTGCCAGCACCGGGACAGTTAATTCACCCCTCCACTTT
CASTGTVNSPLHF
>TRBV6-5|-|-|TRBJ1-2
TGTGCCAGCAGTTACTCCCTTCCAGGGAACTATGGCTACACCTTC
CASSYSLPGNYGYTF
>TRBV29-1|TRBD2|-|TRBJ2-3
TGCAGCGTTGAAGATTACACTAGCGCCCGCACAGATACGCAGTATTTT
CSVEDYTSARTDTQYF
>TRBV9|-|-|TRBJ1-2
TGTGCCAGCAGCCTACGGACCTCTCCCAGAGGGGGCTACACCTTC
CASSLRTSPRGGYTF
>TRBV5-1|-|-|TRBJ2-7
TGCGCCAGCAGCTTAACGGGTCGCGAGCAGTACTTC
CASSLTGREQYF
>TRBV7-2|TRBD2|once|TRBJ2-3
TGTGCCAGCAGCTATGTAGCGCGGGAGGGGGGGGATACGCAGTATTTT
CASSYVAREGGDTQYF
>TRBV19|-|-|TRBJ2-2
TGTGCCAGTAGTATAAGGGTGGGAGTGAACACCGGGGAGCTGTTTTTT
CASSIRVGVNTGELFF
>TRBV28|TRBD2|once|TRBJ2-7
TGTGCCAGCAGTTTAAGGCCCCTGGGACTAGCGGGCTCCTACGAGCAGTACTTC
CASSLRPLGLAGSYEQYF
>TRBV4-1|TRBD2|-|TRBJ2-1
TGCGCCAGCAGCCAAGCGGGTAGCGGGGAAAAGCAGTTCTTC
CASSQAGSGEKQFF
>TRBV5-4|TRBD1|-|TRBJ1-6
TGTGCCAGCAGCTTGGGCAAGGGGGCGAATTCACCCCTCCACTTT
CASSLGKGANSPLHF
>TRBV14|TRBD2|-|TRBJ2-5
TGTGCCAGCAGCCAAGACTCCGGGGGGGGACAAGAGACCCAGTACTTC
CASSQDSGGGQETQYF
>TRBV7-9|TRBD2|-|TRBJ2-3
TGTGCCAGCAGCTTATACGGGGGGGACACAGATACGCAGTATTTT
CASSLYGGDTDTQYF
>TRBV13|TRBD2|once|TRBJ2-1
TGTGCCAGCAGCCCCCCTTTCGGTAGCGGGAGCTACAATGAGCAGTTCTTC
CASSPPFGSGSYNEQFF
>TRBV27|-|-|TRBJ2-1
TGTGCCAGCAGTTCCTGGACAGCCAGCAATGAGCAGTTCTTC
CASSSWTASNEQFF
>TRBV30|TRBD2|few|TRBJ2-4
TGTGCCTGGAGTCTAGCGGGAGGGGTCGGCATTCAGTACTTC
CAWSLAGGVGIQYF
>TRBV19|TRBD1|-|TRBJ1-5
TGTGCCAGTAGCAGAGACAGGGGGCGAGGCGGGGATAATCAGCCCCAGCATTTT
CASSRDRGRGGDNQPQHF
>TRBV25-1|TRBD1|-|TRBJ1-6
TGTGCCAGTAGCCGGGACAGTAATTCACCCCTCCACTTT
CASSRDSNSPLHF
>TRBV7-6|TRBD2|-|TRBJ2-1
TGTGCCAGCAGCGGTAGCGGGAGGGAGCAGTTCTTC
CASSGSGREQFF
>TRBV6-6|TRBD1|-|TRBJ1-2
TGTGCCAGCAGTGTAAACAGGGGTTCGGCCGATGGCTACACCTTC
CASSVNRGSADGYTF
>TRBV7-9|TRBD1|-|TRBJ1-2
TGTGCCAGCAGCGCCTCCCCCGCGACAGGGAACTATGGCTACACCTTC
CASSASPATGNYGYTF
>TRBV5-1|TRBD1|-|TRBJ2-4
TGCGCCAGCAGCTGGGGAAGGGGGCCCCAAAACATTCAGTACTTC
CASSWGRGPQNIQYF
>TRBV7-9|-|-|TRBJ2-1
TGTGCCAGCAGCCCGACAGGCAATGAGCAGTTCTTC
CASSPTGNEQFF
>TRBV5-1|-|-|TRBJ1-2
TGCGCCAGCAGCTCCGGCGGGGGCTACACCTTC
CASSSGGGYTF
>TRBV6-1|TRBD1|-|TRBJ2-1
TGTGCCAGCAGTGAAGTTTGGGACAGTGGGCAGTTCTTC
CASSEVWDSGQFF
>TRBV19|-|-|TRBJ1-5
TGCGCCAGTAGTATTCAGGGTCAGCCCCAGCATTTT
CASSIQGQPQHF
>TRBV2|-|-|TRBJ1-2
TGTGCCAGCAGTGAAGCGCAAGGGGTTGGGGCTAACTATGGCTACACCTTC
CASSEAQGVGANYGYTF
>TRBV11-2|TRBD2|-|TRBJ2-5
TGTGCCAGCAGCCTAATCGGGACTAGCGGGGGGGCCATAGAGACCCAGTACTTC
CASSLIGTSGGAIETQYF
>TRBV7-6|TRBD1|-|TRBJ1-2
TGTGCCAGCAGCAATACCCGACAGGGAAGGATGAGTGGCTACACCTTC
CASSNTRQGRMSGYTF
>TRBV7-2|TRBD2|-|TRBJ2-3
TGTGCCAGCAGCTTGAGGTTAGCGGGAGGGCCAGATACGCAGTATTTT
CASSLRLAGGPDTQYF
>TRBV29-1|-|-|TRBJ1-2
TGCAGCGTTGAAGATCGGACAGAAAACTATGGCTACACCTTC
CSVEDRTENYGYTF
>TRBV5-4|TRBD1|few|TRBJ1-2
TGTGCCAGCAGCGCCGGGACAGGGAACTATGGCTACACCTTC
CASSAGTGNYGYTF
>TRBV30|TRBD2|-|TRBJ2-3
TGTGCCTGGAGTGTACCCCTAGCGGGGAAGATCACAGATACGCAGTATTTT
CAWSVPLAGKITDTQYF
>TRBV2|TRBD1|-|TRBJ1-1
TGTGCCAGCAGTGTGGGACAGGGTTCTGAAGCTTTCTTT
CASSVGQGSEAFF
>TRBV5-4|TRBD1|-|TRBJ1-2
TGTGCCAGCAGCTCACAGGGGACAGATCTGGACGGCTACACCTTC
CASSSQGTDLDGYTF
>TRBV6-1|TRBD2|few|TRBJ2-1
TGTGCCAGCTCGGGAGGACTAGAGGGGTACAATGAGCAGTTCTTC
CASSGGLEGYNEQFF
>TRBV7-2|TRBD1|-|TRBJ1-2
TGTGCCAGCAGCTTAGGACAGGGAGGCTATGGCTACACCTTC
CASSLGQGGYGYTF
>TRBV7-2|-|-|TRBJ2-1
TGTGCCAGCAGCTTAGAGGCGGCCCCCGCGAGTGAGCAGTTCTTC
CASSLEAAPASEQFF
>TRBV7-8|TRBD1|-|TRBJ2-4
TGTGCCAGCAGCCTGCGGACAGGGACCGGCCGGGGGAACATTCAGTACTTC
CASSLRTGTGRGNIQYF
>TRBV5-5|TRBD2|-|TRBJ2-1
TGTGCCAGCAGCTTGGCGGGGGGGAGCAATGAGCAGTTCTTC
CASSLAGGSNEQFF
>TRBV30|TRBD2|-|TRBJ2-5
TGTGCCTGGACGCCCCGGGGGGGAGAGACCCAGTACTTC
CAWTPRGGETQYF
>TRBV14|-|-|TRBJ2-1
TGTGCCAGCAGCCAAGATTTCGGGCTGGGGAGGAATGAGCAGTTCTTC
CASSQDFGLGRNEQFF
>TRBV7-3|TRBD2|-|TRBJ2-7
TGTGCCAGCAGCCCGGGACTAGCGGGGGCCTACGAGCAGTACTTC
CASSPGLAGAYEQYF
>TRBV15|TRBD1|-|TRBJ2-5
TGTGCCACCAGCAGACCAGGACAGGGGCGGGAGACCCAGTACTTC
CATSRPGQGRETQYF